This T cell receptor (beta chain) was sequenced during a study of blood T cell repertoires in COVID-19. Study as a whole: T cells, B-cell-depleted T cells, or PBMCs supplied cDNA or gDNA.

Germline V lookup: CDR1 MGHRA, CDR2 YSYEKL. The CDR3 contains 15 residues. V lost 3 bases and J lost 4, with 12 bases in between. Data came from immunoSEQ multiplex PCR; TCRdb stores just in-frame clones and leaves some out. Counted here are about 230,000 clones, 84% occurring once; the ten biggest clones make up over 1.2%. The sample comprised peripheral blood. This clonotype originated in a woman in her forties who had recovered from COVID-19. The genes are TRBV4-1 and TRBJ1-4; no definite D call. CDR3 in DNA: TGCGCCAGCAGCCACAAAACAGAGATTAATGAAAAACTGTTTTTT. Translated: CASSHKTEINEKLFF.